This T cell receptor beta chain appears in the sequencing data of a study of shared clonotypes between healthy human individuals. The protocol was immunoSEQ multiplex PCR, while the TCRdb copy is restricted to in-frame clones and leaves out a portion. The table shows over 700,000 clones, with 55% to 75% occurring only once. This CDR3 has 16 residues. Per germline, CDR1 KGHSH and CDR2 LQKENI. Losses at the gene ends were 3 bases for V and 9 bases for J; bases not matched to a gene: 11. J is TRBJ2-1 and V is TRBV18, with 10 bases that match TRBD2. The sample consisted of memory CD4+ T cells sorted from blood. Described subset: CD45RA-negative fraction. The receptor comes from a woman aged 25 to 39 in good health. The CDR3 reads CASSPKAGGGLGEQFF. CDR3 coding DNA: TGTGCCAGCTCACCGAAAGCGGGAGGGGGTCTAGGTGAGCAGTTCTTC.